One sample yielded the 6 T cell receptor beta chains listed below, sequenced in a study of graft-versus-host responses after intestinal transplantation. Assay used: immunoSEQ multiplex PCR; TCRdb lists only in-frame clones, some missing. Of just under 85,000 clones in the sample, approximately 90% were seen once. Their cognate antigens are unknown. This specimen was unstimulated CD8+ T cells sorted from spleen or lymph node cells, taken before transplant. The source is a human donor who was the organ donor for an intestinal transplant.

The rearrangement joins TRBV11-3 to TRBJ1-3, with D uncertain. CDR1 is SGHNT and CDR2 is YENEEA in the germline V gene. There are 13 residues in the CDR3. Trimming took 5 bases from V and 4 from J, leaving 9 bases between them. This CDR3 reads CASSKGYGNTIYF. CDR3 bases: TGTGCCAGCAGCAAGGGTTACGGAAACACCATATATTTT.

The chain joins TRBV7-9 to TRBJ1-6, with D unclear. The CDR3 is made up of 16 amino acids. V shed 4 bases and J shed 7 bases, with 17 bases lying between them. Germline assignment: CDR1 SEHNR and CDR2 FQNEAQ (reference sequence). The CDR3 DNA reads TGTGCCAGCAGCTCCTCAAACGCCGGTGGGAATTCACCCCTCCACTTT. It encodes CASSSSNAGGNSPLHF.

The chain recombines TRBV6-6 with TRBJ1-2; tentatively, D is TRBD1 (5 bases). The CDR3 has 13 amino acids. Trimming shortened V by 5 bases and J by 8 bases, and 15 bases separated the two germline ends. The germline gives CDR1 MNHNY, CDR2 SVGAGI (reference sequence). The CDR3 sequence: CASSSQGFEGYTF. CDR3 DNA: TGTGCCAGCAGTAGCCAGGGATTTGAGGGCTACACCTTC.

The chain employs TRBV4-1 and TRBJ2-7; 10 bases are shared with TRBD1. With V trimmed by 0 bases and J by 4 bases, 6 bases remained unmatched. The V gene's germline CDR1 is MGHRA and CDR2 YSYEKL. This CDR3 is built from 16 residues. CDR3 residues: CASSQEFGTGAYEQYF. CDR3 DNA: TGCGCCAGCAGCCAAGAATTCGGGACAGGGGCGTACGAGCAGTACTTC.

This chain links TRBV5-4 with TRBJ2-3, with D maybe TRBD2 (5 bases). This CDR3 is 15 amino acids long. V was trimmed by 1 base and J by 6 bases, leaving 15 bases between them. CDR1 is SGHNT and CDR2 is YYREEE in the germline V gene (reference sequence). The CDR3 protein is CASSLPASPSDTQYF. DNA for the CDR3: TGTGCCAGCAGCTTGCCGGCTAGCCCTTCCGATACGCAGTATTTT.

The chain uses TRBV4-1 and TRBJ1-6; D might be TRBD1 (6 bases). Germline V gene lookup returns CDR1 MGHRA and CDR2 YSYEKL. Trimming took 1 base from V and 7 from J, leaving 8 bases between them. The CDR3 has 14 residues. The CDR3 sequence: CASSQAGGNSPLHF. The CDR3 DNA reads TGCGCCAGCAGCCAAGCTGGGGGCAATTCACCCCTCCACTTT.